This TCR beta chain was recovered during a study of PD-1 blockade in mismatch repair-deficient tumors. CDR3 length equals 16 residues. This table comes from immunoSEQ multiplex PCR, and its TCRdb copy is limited to in-frame clones, with some not included. Of just under 65,000 clones listed, around 89% are singletons. The sequence was collected from an adult with mismatch repair-deficient cancer. The chain carries TRBV21-1 and TRBJ2-7; TRBD1, as called in the table, went unchecked against the DNA. TRBV21-1 counts as a pseudogene. The specimen was peripheral blood, collected 52 weeks after starting pembrolizumab. The CDR3 DNA reads as TGTGCCAGCAGCAAAATAGGGACAGGGGGCTCCTACGAGCAGTACTTC. Its protein is CASSKIGTGGSYEQYF.